The clone carrying this T cell receptor beta chain has a count of ten or more. V was cut by 5 bases and J by 1 base, with 6 bases left in between. The CDR3 is made up of 13 amino acids. Germline lookup yields CDR1 SGHRS and CDR2 YFSETQ. The data stem from a study of response to subunit inactivated influenza vaccine. TCRdb passed the RT-PCR reads through MiXCR, listing each CDR3 protein once. The data show 500,000 to 600,000 distinct CDR3 sequences, about 11% seen once. The same specimen was also included in a second study, on T cells expressing NK-cell markers. That study reports: UMI-tagged 5'RACE template switching yielded the TCR beta cDNA. Researchers got TCR beta repertoires out of sorted CD3+CD56+NKG2C+, CD3+CD56+NKG2C- and CD3+CD56-NKG2C+ T cells.

This receptor was identified in a man in his fifties who received an inactivated influenza vaccine. This chain connects TRBV5-1 to TRBJ2-2, with D perhaps matching TRBD1 (5 bases). The sample in question was PBMCs from blood, obtained on the day of vaccination. The chain's CDR3 is CASRTENTGELFF. CDR3 in DNA: TGCGCCAGCAGGACAGAGAACACCGGGGAGCTGTTTTTT.